The 3 T cell receptor beta chains reported below all come from one sample, sequenced in a study of PD-1 blockade in mismatch repair-deficient tumors (dated by TCRdb to 2016 to 2017). The protocol used for the library was the immunoSEQ multiplex PCR assay. Sourced from immuneACCESS, this table was stored by TCRdb with only in-frame sequences that have V and J called. A share of the clones is absent; for the studies checked, an unresolved V gene accounts for under half, and the remainder has no known explanation. This sample lists roughly 120,000 clones; about 88% were detected once. In total, the top ten clones hold about 10% of the sample. The material was peripheral blood, obtained roughly 67 weeks after starting pembrolizumab. Every receptor here comes from an adult with mismatch repair-deficient cancer.

The rearrangement links TRBV7-2 to TRBJ2-6; D gene uncertain. This CDR3 has 16 amino acids. The ends were cut back, 0 bases at V and 0 bases at J, with 6 bases in the middle. Germline V gene lookup returns CDR1 SGHTA and CDR2 FQGNSA. CDR3 bases: TGTGCCAGCAGCTTAGCGGGTCTCTCTGGGGCCAACGTCCTGACTTTC. Protein product: CASSLAGLSGANVLTF. The whole variable domain, filled in from reference TRBV7-2 and TRBJ2-6, reads GAGVSQSPSNKVTEKGKDVELRCDPISGHTALYWYRQSLGQGLEFLIYFQGNSAPDKSGLPSDRFSAERTGGSVSTLTIQRTQQEDSAVYLCASSLAGLSGANVLTFGAGSRLTVL.

The chain couples TRBV7-2 to TRBJ2-3; perhaps TRBD2 as D (7 bases). V shed 1 base and J shed 0 bases, with 11 bases lying between them. The CDR3 contains 16 residues. Germline CDR1 is SGHTA and CDR2 is FQGNSA. The chain's CDR3 is CASSLVGGLSTDTQYF. CDR3 nucleotides: TGTGCCAGCAGCTTAGTCGGGGGGCTTAGCACAGATACGCAGTATTTT.

The rearrangement links TRBV5-5 to TRBJ2-1; D remains ambiguous. V was clipped by 4 bases and J by 6 bases, with 11 bases between them. The V gene's germline CDR1 is SGHKS and CDR2 YYEKEE (reference sequence). The CDR3 is 13 amino acids. The CDR3 is CASSAKTGNEQFF. CDR3 bases: TGTGCCAGCAGCGCCAAAACGGGCAATGAGCAGTTCTTC.